This T cell receptor (beta chain) was observed in a study of spatial heterogeneity in lung cancer. Study in general: Unique TCR and UMI combinations averaged more than ten appearances each in raw reads. General study results and limits: The appearance of ubiquitous expanded tumor TCRs in blood was greater at resection than follow-up.

The table lists this clonotype with many counts. Its antigen remains unknown. TCRdb called the 5' RACE reads again in MiXCR, with one record for every CDR3 protein. The data contain fewer than 60,000 distinct CDR3 sequences, less than 9.5% of them seen just once; the ten biggest clones take up 35%. Time point specified: blood at routine non-recurrence follow-up after resection. Tumor, nontumor lung or frozen PBMC supplied whole RNA that was sequenced unsorted. The input for sequencing was PBMCs, taken at follow-up. This TCR was recovered from a female donor with early-stage non-small cell lung cancer.

The CDR3 spells CASSPGGAGGQETQYF. The CDR3, as DNA: TGTGCCAGCAGCCCTGGAGGAGCGGGGGGGCAAGAGACCCAGTACTTC. This chain connects TRBV11-3 to TRBJ2-5; 10 positions match TRBD2. The CDR3 length is 16 residues. Per germline, CDR1 SGHNT and CDR2 YENEEA. V lost 5 bases, J lost 2 bases, and 8 bases stayed unmatched.